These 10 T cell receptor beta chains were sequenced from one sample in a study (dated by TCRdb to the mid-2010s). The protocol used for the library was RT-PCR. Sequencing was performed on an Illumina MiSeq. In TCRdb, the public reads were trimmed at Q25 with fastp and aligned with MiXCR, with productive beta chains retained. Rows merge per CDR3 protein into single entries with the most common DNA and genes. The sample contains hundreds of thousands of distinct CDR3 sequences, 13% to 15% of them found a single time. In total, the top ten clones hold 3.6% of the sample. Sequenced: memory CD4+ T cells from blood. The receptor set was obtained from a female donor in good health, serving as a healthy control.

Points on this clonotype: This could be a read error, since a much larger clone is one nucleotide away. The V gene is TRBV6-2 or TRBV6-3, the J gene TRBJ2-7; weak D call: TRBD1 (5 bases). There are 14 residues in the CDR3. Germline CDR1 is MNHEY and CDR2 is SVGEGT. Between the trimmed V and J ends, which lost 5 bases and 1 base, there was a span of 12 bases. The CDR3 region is CASSDNQGSYEQYF. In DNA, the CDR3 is TGTGCCAGCAGTGATAATCAGGGATCCTACGAGCAGTACTTC.

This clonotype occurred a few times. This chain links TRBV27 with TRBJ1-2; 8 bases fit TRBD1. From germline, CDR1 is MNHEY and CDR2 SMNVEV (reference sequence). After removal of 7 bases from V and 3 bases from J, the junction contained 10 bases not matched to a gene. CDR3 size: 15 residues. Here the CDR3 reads CASKDRPTGDYGYTF. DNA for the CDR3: TGTGCCAGCAAAGACCGGCCGACAGGGGACTATGGCTACACCTTC.

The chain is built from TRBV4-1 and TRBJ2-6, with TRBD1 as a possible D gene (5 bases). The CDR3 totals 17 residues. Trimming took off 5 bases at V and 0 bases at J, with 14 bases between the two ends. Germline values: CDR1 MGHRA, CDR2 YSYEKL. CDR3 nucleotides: TGCGCCAGCAGCTCAAGCCAGGGTCTCTCTGGGGCCAACGTCCTGACTTTC. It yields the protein CASSSSQGLSGANVLTF.

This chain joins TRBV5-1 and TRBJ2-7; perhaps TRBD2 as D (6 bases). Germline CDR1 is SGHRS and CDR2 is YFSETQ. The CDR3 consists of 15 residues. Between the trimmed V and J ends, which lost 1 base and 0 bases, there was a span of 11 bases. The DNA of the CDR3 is TGCGCCAGCAGCTTGTCTATCGGGAGCTCCTACGAGCAGTACTTC. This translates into CASSLSIGSSYEQYF.

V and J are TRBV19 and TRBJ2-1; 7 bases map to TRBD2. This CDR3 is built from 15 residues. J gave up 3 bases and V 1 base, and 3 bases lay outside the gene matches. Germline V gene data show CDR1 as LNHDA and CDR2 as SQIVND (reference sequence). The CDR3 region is CASSIASGIYNEQFF. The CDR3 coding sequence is TGTGCCAGTAGTATAGCTAGCGGCATCTACAATGAGCAGTTCTTC.

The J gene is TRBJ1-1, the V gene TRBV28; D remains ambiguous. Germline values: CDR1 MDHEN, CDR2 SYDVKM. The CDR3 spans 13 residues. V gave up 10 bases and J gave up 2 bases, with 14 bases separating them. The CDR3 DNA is TGTGCCATCGATGCAGAGACTAACACTGAAGCTTTCTTT. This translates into CAIDAETNTEAFF. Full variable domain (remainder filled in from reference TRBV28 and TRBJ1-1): DVKVTQSSRYLVKRTGEKVFLECVQDMDHENMFWYRQDPGLGLRLIYFSYDVKMKEKGDIPEGYSVSREKKERFSLILESASTNQTSMYLCAIDAETNTEAFFGQGTRLTVV.

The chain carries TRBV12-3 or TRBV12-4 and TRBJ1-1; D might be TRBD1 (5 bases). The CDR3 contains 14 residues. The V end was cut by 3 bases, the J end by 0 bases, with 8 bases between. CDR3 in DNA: TGTGCCAGCAGTTTTGGGGGTATGAACACTGAAGCTTTCTTT. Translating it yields CASSFGGMNTEAFF.

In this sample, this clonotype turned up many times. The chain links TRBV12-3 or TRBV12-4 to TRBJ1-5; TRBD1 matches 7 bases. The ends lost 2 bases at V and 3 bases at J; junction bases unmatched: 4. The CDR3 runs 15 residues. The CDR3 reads CASSLKGADNQPQHF. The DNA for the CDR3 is TGTGCCAGCAGTTTAAAGGGGGCTGACAATCAGCCCCAGCATTTT.

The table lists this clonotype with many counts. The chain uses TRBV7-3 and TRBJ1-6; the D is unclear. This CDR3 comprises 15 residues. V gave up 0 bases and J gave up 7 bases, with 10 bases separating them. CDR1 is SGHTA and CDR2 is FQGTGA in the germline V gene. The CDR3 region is CASSLTAGRNSPLHF. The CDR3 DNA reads TGTGCCAGCAGCTTAACAGCTGGGAGGAATTCACCCCTCCACTTT.

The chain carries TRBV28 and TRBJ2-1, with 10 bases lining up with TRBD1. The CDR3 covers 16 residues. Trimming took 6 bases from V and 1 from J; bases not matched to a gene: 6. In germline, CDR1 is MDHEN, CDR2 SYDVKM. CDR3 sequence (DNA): TGTGCCAGCAGGTCCGACAGGGGGCCTTCCTACAATGAGCAGTTCTTC. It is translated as CASRSDRGPSYNEQFF. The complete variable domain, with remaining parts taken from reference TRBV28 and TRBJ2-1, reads DVKVTQSSRYLVKRTGEKVFLECVQDMDHENMFWYRQDPGLGLRLIYFSYDVKMKEKGDIPEGYSVSREKKERFSLILESASTNQTSMYLCASRSDRGPSYNEQFFGPGTRLTVL.